Below, 16 T cell receptor beta chains from the same sample are listed, as sequenced in a study of shared clonotypes between healthy human individuals. Method: immunoSEQ multiplex PCR; TCRdb's copy keeps in-frame clones and lacks some. The sample has more than 550,000 clones; roughly 87% are singletons. Sequencing input: memory CD8+ T cells from PBMCs. Subset indicated: CD45RO+ cells pooled with CCR7-negative TemRA cells. Receptor source: a man in his late teens or twenties in good health. Some clones in this sample may be carry-over from other donors' samples.

The J gene is TRBJ1-1, the V gene TRBV12-5, with TRBD1 as a possible D gene (6 bases). This CDR3 comprises 16 residues. Germline V gene lookup returns CDR1 LGHNT and CDR2 FRNRAP. The germline V and J ends were trimmed by 4 bases and 8 bases, with 23 bases remaining between them. CDR3: CASGSPGTPFPFEAFF. The CDR3 DNA follows: TGTGCTAGTGGTTCCCCCGGGACACCATTCCCCTTCGAAGCTTTCTTT.

The V call is TRBV10-2, the J call TRBJ2-1; the D gene could be TRBD1 or TRBD2 (5 bases each). CDR3 length: 13 amino acids. Trimming removed 4 bases at V and 4 bases at J, with 8 bases between. Looked up from germline, CDR1 is WSHSY and CDR2 is SAAADI. The CDR3 region is CASSGDGYNEQFF. CDR3 bases: TGCGCCAGCAGTGGGGACGGATACAATGAGCAGTTCTTC.

The CDR3 spells CASSLAGVYEQYF. DNA of the CDR3: TGTGCCAGCAGTTTGGCGGGAGTGTACGAGCAGTACTTC. The chain carries TRBV27 and TRBJ2-7, with TRBD2 identical over 7 bases. The trim removed 3 bases at V and 4 bases at J, leaving 3 bases unmatched. Germline V gene sequence: CDR1 MNHEY, CDR2 SMNVEV (reference sequence). The CDR3 is 13 amino acids.

The chain is built from TRBV6-5 and TRBJ2-2, with no clear D. Germline V lookup: CDR1 MNHEY, CDR2 SVGAGI. V was clipped by 3 bases and J by 5 bases, with 10 bases between them. This CDR3 has 14 amino acids. The CDR3 sequence: CASSYWAATGELFF. Here the CDR3 DNA reads TGTGCCAGCAGTTATTGGGCAGCGACCGGGGAGCTGTTTTTT.

The chain joins TRBV4-3 to TRBJ2-7, with 10 bases aligning to TRBD2. This CDR3 has 18 amino acids. V lost 0 bases and J lost 0; bases outside the gene matches: 8. CDR1 LGHNA and CDR2 YSLEER come from the germline V gene. The CDR3 region is CASSQDHGLAASSYEQYF. The CDR3 coding sequence is TGCGCCAGCAGCCAAGATCACGGACTAGCGGCGAGCTCCTACGAGCAGTACTTC.

This sequence joins TRBV28 and TRBJ1-2, with TRBD1 matching over 7 bases. Germline CDR1 and CDR2: MDHEN and SYDVKM. This CDR3 contains 14 residues. After removal of 4 bases from V and 4 bases from J, the junction contained 6 bases not matched to a gene. The CDR3 DNA reads TGTGCCAGCAGTTCCGGACAGGCCACCTATGGCTACACCTTC. Translation gives CASSSGQATYGYTF.

The chain recombines TRBV5-8 with TRBJ1-5; TRBD1 matches 8 bases. The CDR3 loop spans 15 amino acids. Unmatched junction bases numbered 3, after V lost 4 bases and J lost 0 bases. CDR1 and CDR2 from the germline V gene are SGHTS and YDEGEE. CDR3 in DNA: TGTGCCAGCAGCGGGACAGGCCTTAGCAATCAGCCCCAGCATTTT. Translated: CASSGTGLSNQPQHF.

In its sample, this clone was seen once. The chain joins TRBV19 to TRBJ2-5; 8 positions agree with TRBD2. V lost 4 bases to trimming and J lost 0 bases; unmatched junction nucleotides: 4. Germline loops: CDR1 LNHDA, CDR2 SQIVND (reference sequence). This CDR3 comprises 15 residues. CDR3 nucleotides: TGTGCCAGTAGTACTCGACTAGCGAACCAAGAGACCCAGTACTTC. Translated: CASSTRLANQETQYF.

The chain joins TRBV6-5 to TRBJ2-3; no definite D call. This CDR3 region has 13 residues. The germline V gene has CDR1 MNHEY and CDR2 SVGAGI. V gave up 0 bases and J gave up 10 bases, with 11 bases separating them. CDR3 residues: CASSYSETAAQYF. The CDR3 DNA is TGTGCCAGCAGTTACTCGGAGACTGCCGCGCAGTATTTT.

The gene calls are TRBV7-8 and TRBJ2-6; D is possibly TRBD1 (5 bases). Germline-derived CDR1 and CDR2 are SGHVS and FQNEAQ. The CDR3 is 18 residues long. V was trimmed by 8 bases and J by 4 bases, leaving 24 bases between them. CDR3 in DNA: TGTGCCAGCCTGGCTTTCTTGTCTGGGGCGGTAGGGGCCAACGTCCTGACTTTC. It codes for CASLAFLSGAVGANVLTF.

The chain has TRBV6-6 and TRBJ2-7, with D possibly matching TRBD2 (6 bases). Trimming pared 6 bases from V and 2 bases from J, leaving 14 bases between. This CDR3 comprises 14 residues. Germline-derived CDR1 and CDR2 are MNHNY and SVGAGI (reference sequence). CDR3 residues: CASRPAGGTYEQYF. The CDR3 nucleotides read TGTGCCAGCAGACCCGCCGGGGGTACCTACGAGCAGTACTTC.

V is TRBV29-1 and J is TRBJ1-2; D not resolved. This CDR3 spans 11 amino acids. V shed 3 bases and J shed 3 bases, with 5 bases lying between them. The germline CDR1 and CDR2 sequences are SQVTM and ANQGSEA. The chain's CDR3 is CSVDEDYGYTF. The CDR3 DNA reads as TGCAGCGTTGATGAGGACTATGGCTACACCTTC.

This chain connects TRBV28 to TRBJ2-5; D call uncertain. The V end was cut by 4 bases, the J end by 4 bases, with 13 bases between. Germline CDR1 is MDHEN and CDR2 is SYDVKM. The CDR3 extends over 14 amino acids. CDR3 DNA: TGTGCCAGCAGTTGGCTGGAAAATATAGAGACCCAGTACTTC. This encodes CASSWLENIETQYF.

This chain connects TRBV28 to TRBJ1-5; D is unresolved. Per the germline V gene, CDR1 is MDHEN and CDR2 is SYDVKM. This CDR3 comprises 15 residues. V was cut by 6 bases and J by 0 bases, with 12 bases left in between. The CDR3, as DNA: TGTGCCAGCAGGTTGACCCGGATTAGCAATCAGCCCCAGCATTTT. Its translation: CASRLTRISNQPQHF.

The sample holds a few counts of this clone. V gene TRBV27 combines with J gene TRBJ1-1; D not certain. The CDR3 runs to 14 residues. Germline V gene lookup returns CDR1 MNHEY and CDR2 SMNVEV (reference sequence). V dropped 5 bases and J dropped 4 bases, with 14 bases sitting between them. CDR3 DNA sequence: TGTGCCAGCAGTGAGGTTTTGGTCGGCACTGAAGCTTTCTTT. Translating gives CASSEVLVGTEAFF.

The chain links TRBV7-2 to TRBJ2-7; possible D gene TRBD2, 5 bases. CDR1 SGHTA and CDR2 FQGNSA come from the germline V gene. V was trimmed by 3 bases and J by 3 bases, leaving 12 bases between them. There are 14 residues in the CDR3. CDR3 DNA sequence: TGTGCCAGCAGCTTCACCGGACTGAACTACGAGCAGTACTTC. Protein: CASSFTGLNYEQYF.